This T cell receptor beta chain originates from a study of shared clonotypes between healthy human individuals. Germline CDR1 reads SGDLS; CDR2 reads YYNGEE. V was cut by 0 bases and J by 0 bases, with 19 bases left in between. The CDR3 has 18 amino acids. Replicate PCRs from sorted subsets contained roughly 200 ng DNA, which is 29,000 or so T cell genomes. The data were produced by immunoSEQ multiplex PCR, yet TCRdb's version contains in-frame clones alone and is incomplete. The sample carries 2 million to 2.5 million clones, more than 85% recorded once. The sequenced sample was naive CD4+ T cells from PBMCs. Subset here: CD45RA+ positively selected. This chain connects TRBV9 to TRBJ2-7; D is undetermined. This clonotype was sampled from a man between 18 and 35 years old in good health. Some clones in this sample may be carry-over from other donors' samples. DNA for the CDR3: TGTGCCAGCAGCGTAGGCTCTGCGAACTCGCCCAGCTCCTACGAGCAGTACTTC. Protein: CASSVGSANSPSSYEQYF.